The 22 T cell receptor beta chains reported below all come from one sample, sequenced in a study of shared clonotypes between healthy human individuals. The repertoire was sequenced with immunoSEQ multiplex PCR; TCRdb's copy has only in-frame clones and lacks some. The sample has 2 million to 3 million clones, 80% to 95% seen once. Sequenced: naive CD4+ T cells from PBMCs. As for subset: CD45RA+ positively selected. The source is a man between 18 and 35 years old in good health. Some clones in this sample may be carry-over from other donors' samples.

This chain uses TRBV10-3 with TRBJ2-6, with D possibly matching TRBD2 (6 bases). V was cut by 3 bases and J by 2 bases, with 11 bases left in between. The length of the CDR3 is 16 residues. The V gene's germline CDR1 is ENHRY and CDR2 SYGVKD. The CDR3 reads CAISDPGGPGANVLTF. DNA of the CDR3: TGTGCCATCAGTGACCCCGGGGGTCCTGGGGCCAACGTCCTGACTTTC.

The genes are TRBV6-1 and TRBJ2-7; D not certain. The germline CDR1 and CDR2 sequences are MNHNS and SASEGT. Trimming pared 8 bases from V and 6 bases from J, leaving 14 bases between. This CDR3 has 12 amino acids. The CDR3 DNA follows: TGTGCCAGCCCCGGGCCGGCCTTCGAGCAGTACTTC. Translated: CASPGPAFEQYF.

The table lists this clone with a count of one. The gene calls are TRBV18 and TRBJ1-1, with no clear D. CDR1 is KGHSH and CDR2 is LQKENI in the germline V gene. The CDR3 sequence is 15 residues long. Trimming removed 2 bases at V and 2 bases at J, with 12 bases between. DNA for the CDR3: TGTGCCAGCTCACCAGTGGCCCAAGGTAACACTGAAGCTTTCTTT. It encodes CASSPVAQGNTEAFF.

This chain uses TRBV5-5 with TRBJ2-7, with 10 bases aligning to TRBD2. The CDR3 is 17 residues long. Losses at the gene ends were 0 bases for V and 3 bases for J; bases not matched to a gene: 9. Germline CDR1 SGHKS, CDR2 YYEKEE (reference sequence). CDR3 DNA sequence: TGTGCCAGCAGCTTGGCGGGGGTCCTAGCGGGAGACTACGAGCAGTACTTC. Translating gives CASSLAGVLAGDYEQYF.

V gene TRBV19 combines with J gene TRBJ2-2, with D perhaps being TRBD1 or TRBD2 (5 bases each). V gave up 7 bases and J gave up 0 bases, with 18 bases separating them. The CDR3 is 17 amino acids. Germline V lookup: CDR1 LNHDA, CDR2 SQIVND (reference sequence). The CDR3 is CASTRWSGQTNTGELFF. CDR3 DNA: TGTGCCAGTACGCGGTGGAGCGGACAAACGAACACCGGGGAGCTGTTTTTT.

The chain has TRBV5-4 and TRBJ2-5; TRBD2 agrees at 8 bases. Per germline, CDR1 SGHNT and CDR2 YYREEE (reference sequence). This CDR3 spans 16 amino acids. V gave up 4 bases and J gave up 2 bases; unmatched junction bases: 10. DNA for the CDR3: TGTGCCAGCAGCATTACTAGCGGAAACAATCAAGAGACCCAGTACTTC. Translation gives CASSITSGNNQETQYF. The whole variable domain, remainder taken from reference TRBV5-4 and TRBJ2-5, is ETGVTQSPTHLIKTRGQQVTLRCSSQSGHNTVSWYQQALGQGPQFIFQYYREEENGRGNFPPRFSGLQFPNYSSELNVNALELDDSALYLCASSITSGNNQETQYFGPGTRLLVL.

This clone appeared a single time. This chain links TRBV6-4 with TRBJ1-1; the D is unclear. The CDR3 runs to 13 residues. Germline V gene lookup returns CDR1 MRHNA and CDR2 SNTAGT. The germline V and J ends were trimmed by 3 bases and 4 bases, with 9 bases remaining between them. The CDR3 nucleotides read TGTGCCAGCAGTGAGGCGACGGGCACTGAAGCTTTCTTT. It yields the protein CASSEATGTEAFF.

The J gene is TRBJ2-5, the V gene TRBV5-1, with TRBD1 identical over 8 bases. CDR1 SGHRS and CDR2 YFSETQ come from the germline V gene. J gave up 3 bases and V 4 bases, and 5 bases lay outside the gene matches. This CDR3 has 14 amino acids. The CDR3 protein is CASSIGQGEETQYF. The DNA for the CDR3 is TGCGCCAGCAGCATAGGACAGGGCGAAGAGACCCAGTACTTC.

The chain combines TRBV28 with TRBJ1-1; TRBD1 matches 9 bases. Germline V gene sequence: CDR1 MDHEN, CDR2 SYDVKM. The CDR3 is 12 amino acids. After removal of 7 bases from V and 7 bases from J, the junction contained 4 bases not matched to a gene. The DNA for the CDR3 is TGTGCCAGCAAGGACAGGGGCGGTGAAGCTTTCTTT. As protein: CASKDRGGEAFF.

This clone showed up just a few times. This sequence joins TRBV15 and TRBJ1-1, with 7 bases aligning to TRBD1. J lost 1 base, V lost 8 bases, and 4 bases had no gene match. From germline, CDR1 is LNHNV and CDR2 YYDKDF (reference sequence). The CDR3 spans 13 residues. The CDR3 loop is CATQQGRNTEAFF. CDR3 bases: TGTGCCACCCAACAGGGGAGGAACACTGAAGCTTTCTTT.

V and J are TRBV7-2 and TRBJ1-2, with D possibly TRBD1 on 5 matching bases. The CDR3 is 16 residues long. In germline, CDR1 is SGHTA, CDR2 FQGNSA. Trimming removed 1 base from V and 7 bases from J, with 19 bases in between. DNA of the CDR3: TGTGCCAGCAGCTTAGGGGGCGAGTGGGGAACGACTGGCTACACCTTC. This sequence encodes CASSLGGEWGTTGYTF.

V and J are TRBV9 and TRBJ2-7; possibly TRBD1 or TRBD2 for D (5 bases each). Germline loops: CDR1 SGDLS, CDR2 YYNGEE. The CDR3 has 15 residues. Trimming stripped 4 bases from V and 0 bases from J, with 14 bases between. In nucleotides, the CDR3 is TGTGCCAGCAGCTTCGGGGCTACGAGCTCCTACGAGCAGTACTTC. This gives the protein CASSFGATSSYEQYF.

The chain links TRBV5-1 to TRBJ2-5, with 7 bases identical to TRBD1. The CDR3 extends over 15 amino acids. In germline, CDR1 is SGHRS, CDR2 YFSETQ. Unmatched junction bases numbered 5, after V lost 3 bases and J lost 0 bases. The CDR3 sequence is CASSWTGPHQETQYF. CDR3 coding DNA: TGCGCCAGCAGCTGGACAGGCCCCCACCAAGAGACCCAGTACTTC.

The CDR3 DNA reads TGTGCCATTGGGACCGGGACTAGCTACAATGAGCAGTTCTTC. Translated, it gives CAIGTGTSYNEQFF. The J gene is TRBJ2-1, the V gene TRBV10-3; 8 bases map to TRBD2. Germline CDR1 ENHRY, CDR2 SYGVKD. This CDR3 region has 14 residues. V shed 9 bases, J shed 3 bases, and the junction held 7 bases outside the gene matches.

CDR3: CASSLSGKSMYEQYF. The CDR3 nucleotides are TGCGCCAGCAGCTTGTCCGGCAAATCTATGTACGAGCAGTACTTC. This sequence joins TRBV5-1 and TRBJ2-7; D unclear. The germline gives CDR1 SGHRS, CDR2 YFSETQ. The CDR3 spans 15 residues. Deletions cut 1 base from V and 4 bases from J, with 15 bases between.

The V call is TRBV11-1, the J call TRBJ2-5; possibly TRBD1 for D (5 bases). Germline CDR1 SGHAT, CDR2 FQDESV (reference sequence). The CDR3 is 14 residues long. V lost 1 base and J lost 2, with 8 bases in between. The CDR3 bases are TGTGCCAGCAGCTTAGGGAGACAGCAAGAGACCCAGTACTTC. Translation gives CASSLGRQQETQYF.

This chain uses TRBV18 with TRBJ2-1; no reliable D call. CDR3 length: 13 residues. V lost 5 bases to trimming and J lost 8 bases, with 13 bases between them. Germline CDR1 and CDR2: KGHSH and LQKENI. The CDR3 loop is CASSSAKGYEQFF. In DNA form, the CDR3 reads TGTGCCAGCTCATCAGCAAAGGGCTATGAGCAGTTCTTC.

J is TRBJ1-2 and V is TRBV5-6, with D unclear. The CDR3 sequence is 12 residues long. V was cut by 7 bases and J by 7 bases, with 14 bases left in between. The germline V gene has CDR1 SGHDT and CDR2 YYEEEE. CDR3 loop: CASCVSYSGYTF. The DNA of the CDR3 is TGTGCCAGCTGCGTATCTTACAGTGGCTACACCTTC.

Notes on this clone: In the same sample, other DNA sequences code for this CDR3. The chain has TRBV27 and TRBJ2-2; D remains unclear. In germline, CDR1 is MNHEY, CDR2 SMNVEV (reference sequence). CDR3 length: 13 residues. The ends were cut back, 2 bases at V and 6 bases at J, with 7 bases in the middle. The CDR3: CASSLRSAGELFF. The CDR3 DNA reads TGTGCCAGCAGTTTAAGGAGCGCCGGGGAGCTGTTTTTT.

In the case of this clone: Other DNA sequences in the sample encode the same CDR3. The genes are TRBV5-1 and TRBJ1-4; possible D gene TRBD1, 5 bases. V dropped 2 bases and J dropped 0 bases, with 8 bases sitting between them. Germline V CDR1 and CDR2: SGHRS, YFSETQ. This CDR3 is 15 amino acids long. For the CDR3, the DNA is TGCGCCAGCAGCTTCCGGGGGGCAACTAATGAAAAACTGTTTTTT. This translates into CASSFRGATNEKLFF.

The chain joins TRBV5-4 to TRBJ2-7; D unclear. CDR1 and CDR2 from the germline V gene are SGHNT and YYREEE (reference sequence). V was clipped by 1 base and J by 3 bases, with 8 bases between them. This CDR3 comprises 13 residues. The CDR3 is CASSLSPNYEQYF. The CDR3 bases are TGTGCCAGCAGCTTGTCTCCGAACTACGAGCAGTACTTC.

The genes are TRBV4-1 and TRBJ2-1; D gene unclear. The germline V gene encodes CDR1 MGHRA and CDR2 YSYEKL. Trimming removed 0 bases from V and 4 bases from J, with 10 bases in between. The CDR3 contains 15 residues. CDR3 residues: CASSQDLRPYNEQFF. CDR3 sequence (DNA): TGCGCCAGCAGCCAAGATCTGAGACCTTACAATGAGCAGTTCTTC.